A single sample gave rise to the 9 T cell receptor beta chains below, sequenced in a study of blood T cell repertoires in COVID-19. Method: immunoSEQ multiplex PCR; TCRdb's copy keeps in-frame clones and lacks some. The sample holds about 240,000 clones, 82% seen once. The source material was peripheral blood. The receptors here all came from an older woman with active or convalescent COVID-19.

This clone was picked up one time. J is TRBJ1-6 and V is TRBV10-1; 9 nucleotides line up with TRBD1. CDR1 is WNHNN and CDR2 is SYGVQD in the germline V gene (reference sequence). The length of the CDR3 is 17 residues. V shed 7 bases, J shed 6 bases, and the junction held 13 bases outside the gene matches. The CDR3 protein is CASTKDRGGHGNSPLHF. The CDR3 bases are TGCGCCAGCACCAAGGACAGGGGAGGGCATGGTAATTCACCCCTCCACTTT.

The rearrangement links TRBV18 to TRBJ2-5, with D maybe TRBD2 (5 bases). V lost 3 bases to trimming and J lost 3 bases, with 14 bases between them. The CDR3 is 15 residues long. CDR1 is KGHSH and CDR2 is LQKENI in the germline V gene. The CDR3 nucleotides read TGTGCCAGCTCACCTCTCCGGACTGCCGAAGAGACCCAGTACTTC. Translation gives CASSPLRTAEETQYF. The full variable domain, completed using reference TRBV18 and TRBJ2-5, is NAGVMQNPRHLVRRRGQEARLRCSPMKGHSHVYWYRQLPEEGLKFMVYLQKENIIDESGMPKERFSAEFPKEGPSILRIQQVVRGDSAAYFCASSPLRTAEETQYFGPGTRLLVL.

This chain joins TRBV30 and TRBJ1-6, with D possibly matching TRBD1 (6 bases). There are 15 residues in the CDR3. The V end was cut by 5 bases, the J end by 9 bases, with 20 bases between. CDR1 and CDR2 (germline): GTSNPN, SVGIG (reference sequence). The CDR3 here is CAWSHGRGWSSPLHF. DNA of the CDR3: TGTGCCTGGTCTCACGGCAGGGGATGGAGTTCACCCCTCCACTTT.

The rearrangement joins TRBV30 to TRBJ2-7; 7 nucleotides match TRBD1. CDR1 is GTSNPN and CDR2 is SVGIG in the germline V gene (reference sequence). This CDR3 contains 14 residues. J lost 1 base, V lost 3 bases, and 6 bases had no gene match. The CDR3 reads CAWSTGVGSYEQYF. The CDR3 DNA sequence: TGTGCCTGGAGCACAGGGGTAGGGTCCTACGAGCAGTACTTC. The whole variable domain, filled in from reference TRBV30 and TRBJ2-7, reads SQTIHQWPATLVQPVGSPLSLECTVEGTSNPNLYWYRQAAGRGLQLLFYSVGIGQISSEVPQNLSASRPQDRQFILSSKKLLLSDSGFYLCAWSTGVGSYEQYFGPGTRLTVT.

The chain carries TRBV29-1 and TRBJ1-2, with TRBD1 matching over 7 bases. Germline V lookup: CDR1 SQVTM, CDR2 ANQGSEA. The V gene end was trimmed by 4 bases and the J gene end by 7 bases; junction bases not matched to a gene: 9. This CDR3 comprises 13 residues. The CDR3 spells CSVAGTDGSGYTF. The CDR3 DNA reads as TGCAGCGTTGCAGGGACAGATGGTAGTGGCTACACCTTC.

The V call is TRBV3-1 (or the pseudogene TRBV3-2), the J call TRBJ1-1; the D gene is possibly TRBD1 (5 bases). This CDR3 is built from 13 residues. Germline-derived CDR1 and CDR2 are LGHDT and YNNKEL (reference sequence). The V gene lost 6 bases and the J gene lost 5 bases, with 13 bases spanning the gap. Written as DNA, the CDR3 is TGTGCCAGCAGGGGTCCCCGGGGGACTGAAGCTTTCTTT. Protein product: CASRGPRGTEAFF.

V gene TRBV30 combines with J gene TRBJ1-2; 7 bases match TRBD1. V trimming: 4 bases; J trimming: 2 bases; junction bases outside the gene matches: 4. The CDR3 extends over 13 amino acids. Germline V gene lookup returns CDR1 GTSNPN and CDR2 SVGIG (reference sequence). The CDR3 nucleotides are TGTGCCTGGACCGTACAGGGGAACTATGGCTACACCTTC. It codes for CAWTVQGNYGYTF.

The gene calls are TRBV9 and TRBJ2-5, with a tentative D call TRBD2 (5 bases). The CDR3 spans 12 residues. Germline assignment: CDR1 SGDLS and CDR2 YYNGEE. Trimming stripped 5 bases from V and 1 base from J, with 6 bases between. The CDR3 spells CASSTSQETQYF. As DNA, the CDR3 is TGTGCCAGCAGTACTAGCCAAGAGACCCAGTACTTC.

The chain recombines TRBV6-4 with TRBJ1-2; 8 bases line up with TRBD1. Germline loops: CDR1 MRHNA, CDR2 SNTAGT. The CDR3 contains 14 residues. V shed 6 bases and J 8 bases; nucleotides not matched to a gene: 11. DNA for the CDR3: TGTGCCAGCAGACCCGGACAGGGCCGCGGGGGCTACACCTTC. Amino acids: CASRPGQGRGGYTF.